The clone carrying this T cell receptor beta chain has only a few counts. This specimen comes from a study of blood T cell repertoires in COVID-19. Overall study: Acute and convalescent COVID-19 samples came from the United States, Italy and Spain. PBMCs, B-cell-depleted T cells, or T cells provided the cDNA or gDNA that made up the material.

The germline gives CDR1 SNHLY, CDR2 FYNNEI. V lost 5 bases and J lost 4; bases outside the gene matches: 6. CDR3 length: 14 amino acids. Using immunoSEQ multiplex PCR, the repertoire was profiled, and TCRdb retains in-frame clones only, with some absent. The sample has more than 35,000 clones; more than 65% are singletons. The gene calls are TRBV2 and TRBJ1-1; 8 nucleotides line up with TRBD1. The sequenced sample consisted of peripheral blood. The TCR comes from a man between 65 and 85 years old with acute or convalescent COVID-19. The CDR3 sequence: CASSRTGGGTEAFF. The CDR3 bases are TGTGCCAGCAGTCGAACAGGGGGAGGCACTGAAGCTTTCTTT.